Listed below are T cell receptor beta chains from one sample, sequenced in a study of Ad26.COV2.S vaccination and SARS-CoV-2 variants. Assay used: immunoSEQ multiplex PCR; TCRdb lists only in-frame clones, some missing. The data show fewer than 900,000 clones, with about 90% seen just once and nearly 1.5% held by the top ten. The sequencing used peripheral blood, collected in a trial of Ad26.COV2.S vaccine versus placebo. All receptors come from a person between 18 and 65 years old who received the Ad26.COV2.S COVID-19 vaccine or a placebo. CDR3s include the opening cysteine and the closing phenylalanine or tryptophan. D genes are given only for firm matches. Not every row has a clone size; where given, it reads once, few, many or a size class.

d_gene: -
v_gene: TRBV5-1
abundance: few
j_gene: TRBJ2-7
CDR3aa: CASSFGREGEQYF
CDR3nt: TGCGCCAGCAGCTTCGGCCGAGAAGGCGAGCAGTACTTC

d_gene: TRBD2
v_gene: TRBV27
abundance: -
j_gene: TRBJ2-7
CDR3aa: CASSLRLAGVEQYF
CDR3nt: TGTGCCAGCAGTTTAAGACTAGCGGGAGTCGAGCAGTACTTC

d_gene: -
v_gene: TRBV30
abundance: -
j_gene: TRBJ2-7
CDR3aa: CAWSLAPFYEQYF
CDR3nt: TGTGCCTGGAGTCTAGCACCATTTTACGAGCAGTACTTC

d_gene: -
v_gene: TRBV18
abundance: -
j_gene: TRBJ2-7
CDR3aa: CASSPPLAGPGYEQYF
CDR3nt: TGTGCCAGCTCACCACCCCTCGCGGGACCAGGCTACGAGCAGTACTTC

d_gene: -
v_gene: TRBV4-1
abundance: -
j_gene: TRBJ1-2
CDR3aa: CASSQDHPVIYGYTF
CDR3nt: TGCGCCAGCAGCCAAGATCATCCAGTTATCTATGGCTACACCTTC

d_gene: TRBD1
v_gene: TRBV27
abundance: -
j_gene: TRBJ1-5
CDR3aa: CASSFHGTGDGAQHF
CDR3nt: TGTGCCAGCAGTTTTCACGGGACAGGGGATGGGGCCCAGCATTTT

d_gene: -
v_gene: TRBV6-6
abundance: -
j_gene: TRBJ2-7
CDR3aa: CASRNEAYEQYF
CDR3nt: TGTGCCAGCAGGAACGAGGCCTACGAGCAGTACTTC

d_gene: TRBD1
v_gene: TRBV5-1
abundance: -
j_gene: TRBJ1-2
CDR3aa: CASSLGTGAPNYGYTF
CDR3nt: TGCGCCAGCAGCTTGGGGACAGGTGCGCCTAACTATGGCTACACCTTC

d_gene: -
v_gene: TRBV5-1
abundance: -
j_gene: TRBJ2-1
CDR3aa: CASSSTSSLEQFF
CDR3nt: TGCGCCAGCAGCTCTACCTCGTCCCTTGAGCAGTTCTTC

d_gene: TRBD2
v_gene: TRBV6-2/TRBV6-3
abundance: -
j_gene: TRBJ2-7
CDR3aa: CASSYSWTSVYEQYF
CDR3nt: TGTGCCAGCAGTTACTCGTGGACTAGTGTATACGAGCAGTACTTC

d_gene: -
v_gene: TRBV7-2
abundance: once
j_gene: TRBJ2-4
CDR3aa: CASSFLTTNIQYF
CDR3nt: TGTGCCAGCAGCTTTCTGACTACTAACATTCAGTACTTC

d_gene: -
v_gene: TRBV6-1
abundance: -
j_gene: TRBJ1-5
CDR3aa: CASSEYWGSGISNQPQHF
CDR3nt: TGTGCCAGCAGTGAATATTGGGGTTCGGGGATTAGCAATCAGCCCCAGCATTTT